Presented here are 27 T cell receptor beta chains from one specimen sequenced in a study of blood T cell repertoires in COVID-19. Method: immunoSEQ multiplex PCR; TCRdb's copy keeps in-frame clones and lacks some. The repertoire holds 300,000 to 400,000 clones, with 85% as singletons. Specimen: peripheral blood. Every receptor here comes from a human donor in a cohort sampled during active COVID-19.

V usage is TRBV5-5 and J usage is TRBJ1-6, with a tentative D call TRBD1 (6 bases). V dropped 0 bases and J dropped 10 bases, with 11 bases sitting between them. Germline V gene sequence: CDR1 SGHKS, CDR2 YYEKEE (reference sequence). This CDR3 region has 14 residues. The CDR3 coding sequence is TGTGCCAGCAGCTTGGCAGGGGTATTATCACCCCTCCACTTT. This codes for CASSLAGVLSPLHF.

In this sample, this clone turned up a few times. This sequence joins TRBV5-4 and TRBJ1-2, with D uncertain. Germline V gene data show CDR1 as SGHNT and CDR2 as YYREEE (reference sequence). The length of the CDR3 is 15 residues. Trimming removed 4 bases at V and 7 bases at J, with 20 bases between. As DNA, the CDR3 is TGTGCCAGCAGCCGGGGAGCGGGGTACGTATTTGGCTACACCTTC. Translation gives CASSRGAGYVFGYTF.

The genes are TRBV14 and TRBJ1-1, with 10 bases identical to TRBD1. V trimming: 0 bases; J trimming: 7 bases; junction bases outside the gene matches: 8. The CDR3 extends over 16 amino acids. Looked up from germline, CDR1 is SGHDN and CDR2 is FVKESK. The CDR3 nucleotides read TGTGCCAGCAGCCAAGAAGGGGACAGGGGCTTTGGTGAAGCTTTCTTT. Translating gives CASSQEGDRGFGEAFF.

The chain joins TRBV2 to TRBJ2-7, with D unclear. This CDR3 is 13 amino acids long. Deletions cut 1 base from V and 1 base from J, with 5 bases between. The germline V gene encodes CDR1 SNHLY and CDR2 FYNNEI. CDR3 sequence: CASSEDRSYEQYF. The CDR3 DNA reads TGTGCCAGCAGTGAAGACAGATCCTACGAGCAGTACTTC.

This chain uses TRBV6-5 with TRBJ1-6; D not certain. This CDR3 contains 12 residues. Germline values: CDR1 MNHEY, CDR2 SVGAGI. Trimming removed 8 bases from V and 4 bases from J, with 6 bases in between. The CDR3 spells CASSSYNSPLHF. The CDR3, as DNA: TGTGCCAGCTCGAGTTATAATTCACCCCTCCACTTT.

The V and J genes are TRBV25-1 and TRBJ1-2; D is undetermined. Trimming left V 6 bases short and J 3 bases short, with 11 bases between. The germline V gene has CDR1 MGHDK and CDR2 SYGVNS. The CDR3 is 13 amino acids. CDR3: CASRAPGYYGYTF. The CDR3 DNA is TGTGCCAGCAGAGCCCCGGGTTACTATGGCTACACCTTC.

The V gene is TRBV5-6, the J gene TRBJ2-3, with D possibly TRBD1 on 5 matching bases. The germline gives CDR1 SGHDT, CDR2 YYEEEE. The CDR3 consists of 15 residues. The V end was cut by 1 base, the J end by 0 bases, with 9 bases between. CDR3: CASSLLRASTDTQYF. CDR3 in DNA: TGTGCCAGCAGCTTGCTCAGGGCTAGCACAGATACGCAGTATTTT.

The V gene is TRBV27, the J gene TRBJ2-7, with D possibly matching TRBD1 (6 bases). This CDR3 contains 15 residues. CDR1 and CDR2 (germline): MNHEY, SMNVEV (reference sequence). V was cut by 0 bases and J by 2 bases, with 11 bases left in between. The CDR3 spells CASSLSAGAAYEQYF. The CDR3 DNA reads as TGTGCCAGCAGTTTATCAGCAGGGGCCGCCTACGAGCAGTACTTC.

The V call is TRBV27, the J call TRBJ2-1; 9 positions match TRBD1. The junction had 3 bases not matched to a gene; V was cut back by 6 bases and J by 3 bases. The germline gives CDR1 MNHEY, CDR2 SMNVEV (reference sequence). The CDR3 is 14 residues long. The CDR3 loop reads CASRGQGNYNEQFF. In DNA form, the CDR3 reads TGTGCCAGCAGAGGACAGGGGAACTACAATGAGCAGTTCTTC.

The gene calls are TRBV7-9 and TRBJ2-1, with 13 bases lining up with TRBD2. Germline V gene sequence: CDR1 SEHNR, CDR2 FQNEAQ (reference sequence). This CDR3 comprises 15 residues. After removal of 5 bases from V and 6 bases from J, the junction contained 4 bases not matched to a gene. CDR3 DNA sequence: TGTGCCAGCAGCCCGGGACTAGCGGGGCTCAATGAGCAGTTCTTC. This sequence encodes CASSPGLAGLNEQFF.

The V gene is TRBV9, the J gene TRBJ2-2; 8 bases match TRBD1. Germline V gene sequence: CDR1 SGDLS, CDR2 YYNGEE. The CDR3 runs to 16 residues. V was pared by 3 bases and J by 4 bases, with 8 bases of the junction left unmatched. DNA of the CDR3: TGTGCCAGCAGCGCCACCCCGACAGGGGCCACCGGGGAGCTGTTTTTT. Its translation: CASSATPTGATGELFF.

The chain couples TRBV2 to TRBJ1-4; 10 nucleotides line up with TRBD1. Germline CDR1 is SNHLY and CDR2 is FYNNEI. This CDR3 comprises 12 residues. V lost 11 bases and J lost 6; bases outside the gene matches: 3. The CDR3 is CADRGLDEKLFF. As DNA, the CDR3 is TGTGCCGACAGGGGGCTTGATGAAAAACTGTTTTTT.

CDR3 in amino acids: CASSLRGNYGYTF. The CDR3 nucleotides read TGTGCCAGTAGTCTCAGGGGGAACTATGGCTACACCTTC. This chain connects TRBV19 to TRBJ1-2; TRBD1 aligns across 7 bases. The V gene end was trimmed by 5 bases and the J gene end by 2 bases; junction bases not matched to a gene: 2. Germline assignment: CDR1 LNHDA and CDR2 SQIVND (reference sequence). This CDR3 is built from 13 residues.

The rearrangement uses TRBV2 and TRBJ1-6, with 7 bases fitting TRBD1. Looked up from germline, CDR1 is SNHLY and CDR2 is FYNNEI. J was trimmed by 6 bases and V by 3 bases; bases with no gene match: 5. The CDR3 contains 15 residues. The CDR3 region is CASSEGQWINSPLHF. The CDR3 nucleotides read TGTGCCAGCAGTGAGGGACAGTGGATTAATTCACCCCTCCACTTT.

The genes are TRBV6-5 and TRBJ1-3; no clear D gene. The V and J ends lost 7 bases and 4 bases respectively, with 17 bases between them. The germline V gene has CDR1 MNHEY and CDR2 SVGAGI. This CDR3 comprises 15 residues. This CDR3 is CASMTSQAPGNTIYF. The CDR3 DNA reads as TGTGCCAGCATGACATCCCAAGCTCCCGGAAACACCATATATTTT.

The V call is TRBV6-6, the J call TRBJ1-5, with D possibly matching TRBD1 (5 bases). Trimming stripped 6 bases from V and 6 bases from J, with 15 bases between. The CDR3 is 14 amino acids. The germline gives CDR1 MNHNY, CDR2 SVGAGI (reference sequence). The CDR3 DNA is TGTGCCAGCAGCTCCAAACCAGGGATTCAGCCCCAGCATTTT. Translating it yields CASSSKPGIQPQHF.

This clone was counted a few times. The rearrangement joins TRBV3-1 (or the pseudogene TRBV3-2) to TRBJ2-5, with D tentatively TRBD2 (5 bases). This CDR3 comprises 13 residues. Germline V gives CDR1 LGHDT, CDR2 YNNKEL (reference sequence). V was shortened by 8 bases and J by 4 bases, with 14 bases between the two germline ends. The CDR3 nucleotides are TGTGCCAGCCACGGGGTGGCAAGAGAGACCCAGTACTTC. It specifies CASHGVARETQYF.

The rearrangement joins TRBV6-5 to TRBJ2-5; weak D call: TRBD1 (5 bases). V dropped 2 bases and J dropped 0 bases, with 10 bases sitting between them. CDR1 is MNHEY and CDR2 is SVGAGI in the germline V gene. There are 15 residues in the CDR3. The CDR3 loop is CASSYGASYQETQYF. CDR3 sequence (DNA): TGTGCCAGCAGTTACGGGGCTTCGTACCAAGAGACCCAGTACTTC.

The chain uses TRBV18 and TRBJ1-1; TRBD1 matches at 9 bases. There are 17 residues in the CDR3. J gave up 0 bases and V 1 base, and 6 bases lay outside the gene matches. Germline lookup yields CDR1 KGHSH and CDR2 LQKENI. In DNA, the CDR3 is TGTGCCAGCTCACCACGGGACAGGGCGACAATGAACACTGAAGCTTTCTTT. This codes for CASSPRDRATMNTEAFF.

The chain couples TRBV7-2 to TRBJ1-2; 9 nucleotides align to TRBD1. The CDR3 is 13 amino acids. Germline V gene sequence: CDR1 SGHTA, CDR2 FQGNSA. V lost 2 bases to trimming and J lost 12 bases; unmatched junction nucleotides: 7. The CDR3 is CASSLSRTGADTF. The CDR3 DNA is TGTGCCAGCAGCTTAAGCCGGACAGGGGCAGACACCTTC.

The chain couples TRBV5-1 to TRBJ2-6; perhaps TRBD1 as D (5 bases). There are 15 residues in the CDR3. Deletions cut 3 bases from V and 0 bases from J, with 7 bases between. Germline values: CDR1 SGHRS, CDR2 YFSETQ. CDR3 DNA: TGCGCCAGCAGCTCCGACAGCTCTGGGGCCAACGTCCTGACTTTC. Its protein is CASSSDSSGANVLTF.

The chain couples TRBV7-6 to TRBJ1-3, with D possibly TRBD1 on 5 matching bases. The germline V and J ends were trimmed by 1 base and 3 bases, with 22 bases remaining between them. The CDR3 totals 19 residues. The germline V gene has CDR1 SGHVS and CDR2 FNYEAQ. The CDR3 nucleotides are TGTGCCAGCAGCTTAGTTGTTGGTTTCAGGGTGCTAGTTGGAAACACCATATATTTT. Its protein is CASSLVVGFRVLVGNTIYF.

In DNA, the CDR3 is TGTGCCTGGACTGAGGGCGCAGATACGCAGTATTTT. Amino acid sequence: CAWTEGADTQYF. The genes are TRBV30 and TRBJ2-3, with D perhaps TRBD2 (5 bases). The CDR3 loop spans 12 amino acids. Trimming shortened V by 4 bases and J by 4 bases, and 9 bases separated the two germline ends. Germline CDR1 and CDR2: GTSNPN and SVGIG (reference sequence).

The gene calls are TRBV5-1 and TRBJ2-7, with TRBD2 identical over 7 bases. The V segment lost 2 bases and the J segment 5 bases; nucleotides outside the gene matches: 7. From germline, CDR1 is SGHRS and CDR2 YFSETQ. The CDR3 contains 14 residues. CDR3 residues: CASSFLTSNNEQYF. The CDR3 bases are TGCGCCAGCAGCTTTTTGACTAGCAACAACGAGCAGTACTTC.

Regarding this clone: The limits of the CDR3 on the DNA are not certain, so only TCRdb's listed CDR3 is given. The chain's CDR3 is CASSFWRGPEAFF. The chain carries TRBV5-4 and TRBJ1-1. The germline V gene encodes CDR1 SGHNT and CDR2 YYREEE (reference sequence). The CDR3 adds up to 13 amino acids, both ends counted.

The chain is built from TRBV24-1 and TRBJ2-1; 12 bases agree with TRBD1. The CDR3 spans 16 residues. The germline V gene encodes CDR1 KGHDR and CDR2 SFDVKD. V shed 3 bases and J 7 bases; nucleotides not matched to a gene: 6. The CDR3 DNA sequence: TGTGCCACCAGTGATGCCGGGACAGGGGGCCGTAATGAGCAGTTCTTC. Translation: CATSDAGTGGRNEQFF.

This chain uses TRBV9 with TRBJ1-2; tentative D call: TRBD1 (5 bases). CDR1 and CDR2 (germline): SGDLS, YYNGEE. Trimming shortened V by 0 bases and J by 0 bases, and 12 bases separated the two germline ends. The length of the CDR3 is 16 residues. The CDR3 DNA reads TGTGCCAGCAGCGTAGAGGGGAGGGCGACTAACTATGGCTACACCTTC. It is translated as CASSVEGRATNYGYTF.